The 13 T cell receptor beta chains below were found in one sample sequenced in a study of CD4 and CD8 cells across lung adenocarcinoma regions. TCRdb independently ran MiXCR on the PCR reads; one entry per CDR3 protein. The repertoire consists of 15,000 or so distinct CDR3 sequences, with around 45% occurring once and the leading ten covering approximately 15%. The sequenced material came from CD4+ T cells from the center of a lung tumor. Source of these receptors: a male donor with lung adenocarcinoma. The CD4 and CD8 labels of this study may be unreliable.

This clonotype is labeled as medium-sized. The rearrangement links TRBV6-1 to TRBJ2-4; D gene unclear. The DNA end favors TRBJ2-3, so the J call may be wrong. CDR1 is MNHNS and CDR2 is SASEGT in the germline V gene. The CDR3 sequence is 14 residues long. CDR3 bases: TGTGCCAGCAGTGAATCCATATCTACAGATACGCAGTATTTT. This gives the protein CASSESISTDTQYF.

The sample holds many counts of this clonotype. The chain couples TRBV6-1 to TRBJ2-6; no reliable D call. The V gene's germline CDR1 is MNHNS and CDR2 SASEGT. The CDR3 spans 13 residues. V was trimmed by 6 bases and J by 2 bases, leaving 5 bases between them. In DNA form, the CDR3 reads TGTGCCAGCAGCCCCCCTGGGGCCAACGTCCTGACTTTC. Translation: CASSPPGANVLTF.

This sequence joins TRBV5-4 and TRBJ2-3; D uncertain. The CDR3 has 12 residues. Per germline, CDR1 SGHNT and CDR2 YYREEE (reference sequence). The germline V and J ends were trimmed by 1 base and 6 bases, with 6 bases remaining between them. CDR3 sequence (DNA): TGTGCCAGCAGCTTGTACACGGATACGCAGTATTTT. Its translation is CASSLYTDTQYF.

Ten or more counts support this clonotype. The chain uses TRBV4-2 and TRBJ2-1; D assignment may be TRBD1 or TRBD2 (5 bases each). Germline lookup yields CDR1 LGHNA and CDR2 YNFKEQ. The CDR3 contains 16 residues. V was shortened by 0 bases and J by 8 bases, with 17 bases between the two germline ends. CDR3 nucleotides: TGTGCCAGCAGCCAAGAGGCGAGGGGCTACAATCATGAGCAGTTCTTC. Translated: CASSQEARGYNHEQFF.

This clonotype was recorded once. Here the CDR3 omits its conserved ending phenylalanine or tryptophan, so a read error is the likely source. This CDR3 is CASSSRGGTAQYL. The CDR3 region has the DNA TGTGCCAGCAGTTCCCGGGGGGGCACGGCCCAGTACTTA. The V gene is TRBV27, the J gene TRBJ2-1; 8 nucleotides agree with TRBD2. The J call may be faulty, since TRBJ2-5 better matches the DNA end. The germline V gene encodes CDR1 MNHEY and CDR2 SMNVEV (reference sequence). This CDR3 region has 13 residues.

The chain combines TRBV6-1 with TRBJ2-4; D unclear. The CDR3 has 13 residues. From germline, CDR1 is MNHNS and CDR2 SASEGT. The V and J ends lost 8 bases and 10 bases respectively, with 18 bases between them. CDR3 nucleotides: TGTGCCAGCGGTCTGTGGGCCACAAATATTCAGTACTTC. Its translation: CASGLWATNIQYF.

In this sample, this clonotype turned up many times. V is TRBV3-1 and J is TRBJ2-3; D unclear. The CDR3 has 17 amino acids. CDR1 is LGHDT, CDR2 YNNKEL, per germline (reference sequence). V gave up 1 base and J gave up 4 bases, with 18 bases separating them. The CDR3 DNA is TGTGCCAGCAGCCAAGGGGCTCCATATCTGGTCCCAGATACGCAGTATTTT. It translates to CASSQGAPYLVPDTQYF.

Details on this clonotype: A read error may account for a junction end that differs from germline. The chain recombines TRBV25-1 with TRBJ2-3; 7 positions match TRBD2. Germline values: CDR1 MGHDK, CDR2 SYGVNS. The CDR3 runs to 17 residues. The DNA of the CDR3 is TGTGCCAGCTCGGTCGAGTCGGGGAGGGGAGCCAAAAATACGCAGTACTTT. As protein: CASSVESGRGAKNTQYF.

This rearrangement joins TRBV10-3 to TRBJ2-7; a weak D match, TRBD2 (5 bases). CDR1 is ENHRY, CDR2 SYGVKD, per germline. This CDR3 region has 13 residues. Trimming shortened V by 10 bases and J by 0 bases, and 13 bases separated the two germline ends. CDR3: CATQDWNSYEQYF. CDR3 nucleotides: TGTGCCACCCAGGACTGGAACTCCTACGAGCAGTACTTC.

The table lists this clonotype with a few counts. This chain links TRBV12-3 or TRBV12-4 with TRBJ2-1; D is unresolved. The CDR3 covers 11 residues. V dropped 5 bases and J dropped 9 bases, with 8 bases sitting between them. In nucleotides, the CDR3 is TGTGCCAGCAGTCCTGGAACTGAGCAGTTCTTC. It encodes CASSPGTEQFF.

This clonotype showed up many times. CDR3 bases: TGCGCCAGCAGCCCCCTAGGGGGACAGCCTTACAATGAGCAGTTCTTC. Translating gives CASSPLGGQPYNEQFF. The chain uses TRBV4-1 and TRBJ2-1, with 7 nucleotides matching TRBD1. CDR1 and CDR2 (germline): MGHRA, YSYEKL. V was clipped by 4 bases and J by 4 bases; unmatched bases: 10. The CDR3 length is 16 residues.

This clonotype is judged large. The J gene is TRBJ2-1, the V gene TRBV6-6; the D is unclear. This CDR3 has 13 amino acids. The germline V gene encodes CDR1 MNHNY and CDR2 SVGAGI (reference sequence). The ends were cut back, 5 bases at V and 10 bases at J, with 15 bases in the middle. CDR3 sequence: CASSIIRTKEQFF. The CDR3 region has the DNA TGTGCCAGCAGTATCATACGGACCAAAGAGCAGTTCTTC.

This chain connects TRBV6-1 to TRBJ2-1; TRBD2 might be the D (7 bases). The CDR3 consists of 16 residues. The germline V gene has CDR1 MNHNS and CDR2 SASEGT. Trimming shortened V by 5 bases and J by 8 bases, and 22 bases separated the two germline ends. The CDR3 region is CASSRLGGDPTDEQFF. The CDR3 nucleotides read TGTGCCAGCAGTCGCCTAGGGGGGGATCCCACCGATGAGCAGTTCTTC.